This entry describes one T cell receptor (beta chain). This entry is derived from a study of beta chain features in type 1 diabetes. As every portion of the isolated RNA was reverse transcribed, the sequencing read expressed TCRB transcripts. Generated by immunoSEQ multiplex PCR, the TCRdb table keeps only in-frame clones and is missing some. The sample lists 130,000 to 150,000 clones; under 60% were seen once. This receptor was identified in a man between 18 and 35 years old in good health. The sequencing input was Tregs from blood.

CDR3 nucleotides: TGTGCCAGCAGACCCGGGATCTCGGGGACTGAAGCTTTCTTT. The encoded protein is CASRPGISGTEAFF. V is TRBV7-2 and J is TRBJ1-1; no clear D. The CDR3 runs to 14 residues. V shed 6 bases and J shed 5 bases, with 16 bases lying between them. Germline CDR1 reads SGHTA; CDR2 reads FQGNSA.